The entry below describes one T cell receptor beta chain. This clonotype was counted ten times or more. No antigen is known for it. No much larger clonotype is one base removed from it; base qualities were not supplied. CDR1 DFQATT and CDR2 SNEGSKA are derived from the germline V gene (reference sequence). V drops 3 bases and J drops 1 base, leaving 7 bases in between. Counted from cysteine to phenylalanine, this CDR3 has 13 amino acids. Of all the DNA, just the CDR3 is kept, 39 bases in frame from base 1. This sample is part of a study of response to subunit inactivated influenza vaccine listed by TCRdb under 2018. Describing the broader study: Deep quantitative T cell receptor repertoire profiling was used in the study to track responses to a trivalent subunit inactivated influenza vaccine. Paper-wide results and their limitations: It was suggested by the authors that each seasonal influenza vaccination may recruit only a limited number of new T cells.

This specimen's time point label, per the study, means: more than 35 days after influenza vaccine administration. Library generation was performed with RT-PCR. Sequencing was performed on an Illumina HiSeq 2500. TCRdb redid the processing of the public reads, applying fastp at Q25 and MiXCR, and retained in-frame beta chains. Each entry merges the rows of one CDR3 protein and shows their most common DNA and genes. Counted in this sample were about 480,000 distinct CDR3 sequences; 11% of them appeared once. The top ten clones comprise about an eighth of the sample. The material sequenced was PBMCs from blood, taken more than 35 days after vaccination. The sequence was collected from a man aged 45 to 65 who received an inactivated influenza vaccine. Donor details come from another sample of the same person, matched by shared clones. The V and J genes are TRBV20-1 and TRBJ2-4; the D gene is unclear. Here the CDR3 is given as CSASRFAKNIQYF. The base sequence is TGCAGTGCTAGTAGGTTTGCCAAAAACATTCAGTACTTC.